This TCR beta chain was sequenced during a study of cytomegalovirus exposure and HLA in healthy donors. Study-wide results and limits: A later analysis reported that several of the most significant clusters appeared to be linked to common viral pathogens, among them Epstein-Barr virus. Earlier analysis looked at TCR beta V segments, and most were productive about 90% or about 30% of the time. Analysis was carried out at a later point, and it linked a missense DCLRE1C variant to TCR beta V- and J-gene trimming.

The germline CDR1 and CDR2 sequences are SGHNT and YYREEE (reference sequence). Trimming removed 0 bases from V and 3 bases from J, with 6 bases in between. The CDR3 is 13 amino acids. Primers included in the PCR were 60 Vbeta and 13 Jbeta primers. Source study methods: Counted up in a later analysis, unique TCR beta chains came to some 80 million, with around 9.9 million shared. The assay was immunoSEQ multiplex PCR, and TCRdb's table has in-frame clones only and misses some. V, J and clone size derive from that table, while D and trimming were established from the DNA sequence. The data show about 120,000 clones, 77% seen once. With respect to this clone: Its antigen remains unknown.

The source of this sequence is a man aged 18-30 years in good health and CMV-seropositive. V is TRBV5-4 and J is TRBJ1-2; no firm D call. Sequencing used PBMCs. The DNA for the CDR3 is TGTGCCAGCAGCTTGGAAACAGACTATGGCTACACCTTC. Protein product: CASSLETDYGYTF.